What follows is one T cell receptor beta chain and its context. The entry originates in a study of blood T cell repertoires in COVID-19. On the study more broadly: Acute and convalescent COVID-19 samples came from the United States, Italy and Spain.

After removal of 5 bases from V and 6 bases from J, the junction contained 5 bases not matched to a gene. Germline-derived CDR1 and CDR2 are KGHSH and LQKENI. This CDR3 has 13 residues. Seattle's cohort entered during active infection and was followed longitudinally. Per the original methods: Amplification of reference gene primers was used by the study to estimate nucleated cell counts. Method: immunoSEQ multiplex PCR; TCRdb's copy keeps in-frame clones and lacks some. That table is the source of V, J and clone size, and D and trimming were worked out from the DNA. The sample carries about 150,000 clones, about 80% recorded once.

The TCR sequence derives from a woman aged 55-70 years with COVID-19, enrolled during active disease. The gene calls are TRBV18 and TRBJ2-7, with 9 positions matching TRBD1. Input material: peripheral blood. The CDR3 nucleotides read TGTGCCAGCTCATTAGGGACAGGGCGCGAGCAGTACTTC. This gives the protein CASSLGTGREQYF.